The source of this TCR beta chain is a study of human T cells and chemical hapten exposure. Findings and caveats of the study: Expanded TCR counts at PT1 went up together with patch test score, a positive correlation. DPC sensitization did not alter TCRs above 1 in 1000 frequency.

Sample time point: pre-sensitization, week 0. Treatment meaning: therapeutic diphenylcyclopropenone sensitization with weekly scalp DPC. Blood draws came first, before each patch test. Per germline, CDR1 SGHNT and CDR2 YYREEE (reference sequence). The CDR3 is made up of 13 amino acids. The V and J ends lost 2 bases and 4 bases, in that order; junction bases with no gene match: 2. TCRdb reanalysed the RACE reads using MiXCR and keeps one entry per CDR3 protein. The sample carries more than 75,000 distinct CDR3 sequences, 8% to 10% recorded once. Of note for this clonotype: Its matching antigen is unknown.

The receptor was derived from a woman in her thirties or forties with alopecia areata. Some clones in this sample may be carry-over from other donors' samples. The rearrangement links TRBV5-4 to TRBJ1-2, with 7 bases identical to TRBD1. Here the sequenced sample was whole blood, taken in connection with sensitization to the hapten diphenylcyclopropenone (DPC). The CDR3 region has the DNA TGTGCCAGCAGCTTCGACAGGGTCTATGGCTACACCTTC. Its translation: CASSFDRVYGYTF.